Shown below are 7 T cell receptor beta chains from a single sample sequenced in a study of blood T cell repertoires in COVID-19 (dated by TCRdb to the early 2020s). Library prep was done by the immunoSEQ multiplex PCR assay. In TCRdb, the immuneACCESS table is reduced to in-frame sequences with V and J assigned. These tables do not hold every clone; where another copy was compared, an unresolved V gene accounts for under half, and the others remain unexplained. This sample gives almost 70,000 clones in total; approximately 88% of them show up just once. 5.5% to 7% of the sample comes from the top ten. The sample taken for sequencing was peripheral blood. The source is a woman in her 70s with acute or convalescent COVID-19.

The chain couples TRBV7-9 to TRBJ2-3; D is unresolved. V was shortened by 5 bases and J by 4 bases, with 7 bases between the two germline ends. The CDR3 extends over 12 amino acids. Germline V gene sequence: CDR1 SEHNR, CDR2 FQNEAQ (reference sequence). The CDR3 DNA reads TGTGCCAGCAGCCGCGTTCCAGATACGCAGTATTTT. Amino acid sequence: CASSRVPDTQYF.

The rearrangement links TRBV19 to TRBJ1-1; D unclear. Germline V gene sequence: CDR1 LNHDA, CDR2 SQIVND (reference sequence). V dropped 5 bases and J dropped 0 bases, with 10 bases sitting between them. The CDR3 is made up of 14 amino acids. The DNA of the CDR3 is TGTGCCAGTAGTGCCTCCGTAGTGAACACTGAAGCTTTCTTT. This gives the protein CASSASVVNTEAFF.

This chain links TRBV5-1 with TRBJ2-1, with a weak D call TRBD2 (6 bases). Germline V gives CDR1 SGHRS, CDR2 YFSETQ. This CDR3 has 15 residues. The V gene lost 4 bases and the J gene lost 3 bases, with 14 bases spanning the gap. The CDR3 bases are TGCGCCAGCAGCGCCGGGACTGGGAACTACAATGAGCAGTTCTTC. Translation gives CASSAGTGNYNEQFF.

The gene calls are TRBV30 and TRBJ1-2, with a tentative D call TRBD1 (5 bases). Germline lookup yields CDR1 GTSNPN and CDR2 SVGIG (reference sequence). This CDR3 spans 12 amino acids. Trimming took 2 bases from V and 7 from J, leaving 11 bases between them. CDR3: CAWSPQGGGYTF. The CDR3 DNA follows: TGTGCCTGGAGTCCTCAGGGAGGTGGCTACACCTTC. The full variable domain, completed using reference TRBV30 and TRBJ1-2, is SQTIHQWPATLVQPVGSPLSLECTVEGTSNPNLYWYRQAAGRGLQLLFYSVGIGQISSEVPQNLSASRPQDRQFILSSKKLLLSDSGFYLCAWSPQGGGYTFGSGTRLTVV.

This chain connects TRBV7-2 to TRBJ1-5; D is perhaps TRBD1 (6 bases). V shed 7 bases and J shed 6 bases, with 16 bases lying between them. CDR1 is SGHTA, CDR2 FQGNSA, per germline. The CDR3 contains 14 residues. CDR3 bases: TGTGCCAGCACCCTGGGGGGGGCTGGTCAGCCCCAGCATTTT. Translation gives CASTLGGAGQPQHF.

This sequence joins TRBV15 and TRBJ2-2; 8 bases map to TRBD1. From germline, CDR1 is LNHNV and CDR2 YYDKDF (reference sequence). The ends lost 2 bases at V and 5 bases at J; junction bases unmatched: 7. The CDR3 spans 16 residues. CDR3 protein: CATSRQGAGGTGELFF. The CDR3 DNA is TGTGCCACCAGCAGACAGGGGGCTGGGGGAACCGGGGAGCTGTTTTTT.

The chain employs TRBV19 and TRBJ2-1; TRBD1 might be the D (6 bases). Trimming removed 5 bases at V and 6 bases at J, with 17 bases between. Germline CDR1 is LNHDA and CDR2 is SQIVND (reference sequence). This CDR3 comprises 15 residues. The chain's CDR3 is CASSPGTFYGNEQFF. In nucleotides, the CDR3 is TGTGCCAGTAGTCCCGGGACATTTTACGGCAATGAGCAGTTCTTC.